Detailed here is one TCR beta chain. The record originates from a study of blood T cell repertoires in COVID-19. About the study: T cells, B-cell-depleted T cells, or PBMCs supplied cDNA or gDNA.

Using immunoSEQ multiplex PCR, the repertoire was profiled, and TCRdb retains in-frame clones only, with some absent. The data contain approximately 210,000 clones, around four fifths of them singletons. V gave up 8 bases and J gave up 0 bases, with 17 bases separating them. This CDR3 is built from 16 residues. Looked up from germline, CDR1 is KGHSH and CDR2 is LQKENI. The sequence was collected from a woman in her seventies with active or convalescent COVID-19. Sequencing was carried out using peripheral blood. The chain couples TRBV18 to TRBJ1-3; D is undetermined. The CDR3 DNA sequence: TGTGCCAGCACCGGACTTACCGCTCTCTCTGGAAACACCATATATTTT. This encodes CASTGLTALSGNTIYF. Complete variable domain (other parts from reference TRBV18 and TRBJ1-3): NAGVMQNPRHLVRRRGQEARLRCSPMKGHSHVYWYRQLPEEGLKFMVYLQKENIIDESGMPKERFSAEFPKEGPSILRIQQVVRGDSAAYFCASTGLTALSGNTIYFGEGSWLTVV.